This T cell receptor beta chain was recovered during a study of blood T cells in healthy people across ages. Combining a sample-barcoded 5' primer with a J-beta primer mix, a second PCR ran for about 7 to 12 cycles. TCRdb re-called the 5' RACE reads with MiXCR, one entry per CDR3 protein. The sample has over 600,000 distinct CDR3 sequences, about 42% seen once; the top ten hold around 18%. The CDR3 contains 15 residues. Germline V gives CDR1 MNHEY, CDR2 SVGAGI. Trimming cost V 6 bases and J 2 bases; bases outside gene matches: 6. This TCR came from a man at least 80 years old in good health. The chain joins TRBV6-5 to TRBJ2-7, with 11 bases lining up with TRBD2. Material: blood. The CDR3 bases are TGTGCCAGCAGGGTAACTAGCGGGAGTCCCTACGAGCAGTACTTC. As protein: CASRVTSGSPYEQYF.